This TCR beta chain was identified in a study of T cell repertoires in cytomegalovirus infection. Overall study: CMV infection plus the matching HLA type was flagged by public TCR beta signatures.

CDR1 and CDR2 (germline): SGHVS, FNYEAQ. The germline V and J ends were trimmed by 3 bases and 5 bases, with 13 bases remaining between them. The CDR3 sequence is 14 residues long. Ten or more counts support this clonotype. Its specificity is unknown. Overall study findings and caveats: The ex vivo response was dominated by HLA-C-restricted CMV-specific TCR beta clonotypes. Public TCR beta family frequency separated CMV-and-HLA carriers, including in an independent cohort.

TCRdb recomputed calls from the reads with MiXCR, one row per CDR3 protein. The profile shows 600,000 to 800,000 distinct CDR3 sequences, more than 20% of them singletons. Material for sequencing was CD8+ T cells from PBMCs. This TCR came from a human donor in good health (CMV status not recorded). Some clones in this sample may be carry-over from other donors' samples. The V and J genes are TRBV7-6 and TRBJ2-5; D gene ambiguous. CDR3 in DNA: TGTGCCAGCAGCTTCGGTGGGGTTTTCGAGACCCAGTACTTC. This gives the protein CASSFGGVFETQYF.